This T cell receptor (beta chain) was profiled in a study of cytomegalovirus exposure and HLA in healthy donors. General observations from the study: A reported reduction in N-insertions relative to the 666-donor mean was seen in an Asian-associated ancestry cluster in a later analysis. Immune exposure information comprised only CMV serostatus. TCR beta sequences reportedly predicted most subjects' HLA-A and HLA-B alleles accurately. Prior analysis indicated that the majority of TCR beta V segments exhibited productivity approximately 90% or approximately 30% of the time.

Primers: 60 Vbeta forward and 13 Jbeta reverse. Measured with immunoSEQ multiplex PCR; TCRdb has only the in-frame clones, and not every one. The sample has about 150,000 clones, about two thirds seen once. In its sample, this clone was seen once. The antigen is not known. Germline CDR1 and CDR2: MNHNY and SVGAGI (reference sequence). Trimming took off 2 bases at V and 6 bases at J, with 11 bases between the two ends. This CDR3 has 14 amino acids. Input material: PBMCs. The sequence was collected from a woman aged 18-30 years in good health and CMV-seronegative. The V and J genes are TRBV6-6 and TRBJ2-1, with D hard to call. The CDR3 coding sequence is TGTGCCAGCAGTTACACTGGAGCCTCCAATGAGCAGTTCTTC. This translates into CASSYTGASNEQFF.